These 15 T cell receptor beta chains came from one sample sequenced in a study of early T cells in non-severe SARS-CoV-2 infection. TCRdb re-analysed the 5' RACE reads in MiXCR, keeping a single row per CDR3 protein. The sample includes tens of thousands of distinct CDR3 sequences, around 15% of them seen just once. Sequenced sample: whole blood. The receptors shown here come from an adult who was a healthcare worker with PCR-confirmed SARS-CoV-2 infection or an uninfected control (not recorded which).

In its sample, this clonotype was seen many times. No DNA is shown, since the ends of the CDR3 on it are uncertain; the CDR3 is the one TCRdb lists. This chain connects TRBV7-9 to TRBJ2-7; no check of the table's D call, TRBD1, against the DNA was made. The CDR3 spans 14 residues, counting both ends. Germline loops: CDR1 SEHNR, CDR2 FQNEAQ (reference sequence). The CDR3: CASSAGVAGGARGF.

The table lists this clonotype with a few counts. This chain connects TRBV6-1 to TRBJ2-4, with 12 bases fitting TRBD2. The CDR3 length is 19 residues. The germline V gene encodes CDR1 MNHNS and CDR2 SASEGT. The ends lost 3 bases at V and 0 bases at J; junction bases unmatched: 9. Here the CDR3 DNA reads TGTGCCAGCAGTGATCCCGGACTAGCGGGGCATTTAGCCAAAAACATTCAGTACTTC. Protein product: CASSDPGLAGHLAKNIQYF.

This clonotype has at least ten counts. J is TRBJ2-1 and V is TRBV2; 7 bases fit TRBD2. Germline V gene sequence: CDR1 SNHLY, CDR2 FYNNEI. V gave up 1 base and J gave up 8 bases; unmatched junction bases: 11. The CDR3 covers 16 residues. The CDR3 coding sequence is TGTGCCAGCAGTGAAGTGGGAGGGAGAGGGTTTGATGAGCAGTTCTTC. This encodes CASSEVGGRGFDEQFF.

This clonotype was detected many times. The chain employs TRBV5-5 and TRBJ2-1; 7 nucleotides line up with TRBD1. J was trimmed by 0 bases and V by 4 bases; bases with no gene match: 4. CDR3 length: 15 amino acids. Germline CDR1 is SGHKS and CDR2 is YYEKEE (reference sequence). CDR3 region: CASSPGDSSYNEQFF. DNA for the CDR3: TGTGCCAGCAGCCCAGGGGACAGCTCCTACAATGAGCAGTTCTTC.

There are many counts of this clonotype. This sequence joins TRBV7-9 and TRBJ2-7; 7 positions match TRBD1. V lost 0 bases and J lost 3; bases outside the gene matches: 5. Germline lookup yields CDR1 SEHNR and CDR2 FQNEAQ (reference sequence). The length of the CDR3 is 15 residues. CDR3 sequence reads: CASSLAGTAVYEQYF. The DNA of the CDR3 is TGTGCCAGCAGCTTAGCGGGGACAGCAGTCTACGAGCAGTACTTC.

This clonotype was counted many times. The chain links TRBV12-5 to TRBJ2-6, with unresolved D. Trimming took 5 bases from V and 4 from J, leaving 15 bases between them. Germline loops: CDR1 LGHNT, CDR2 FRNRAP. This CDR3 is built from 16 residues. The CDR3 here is CASGPRTGRGANVLTF. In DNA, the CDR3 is TGTGCTAGTGGTCCCCGGACGGGCAGGGGGGCCAACGTCCTGACTTTC.

The CDR3 nucleotides read TGTGCCAGCAGCTTCCTTTCTTCGAGCTCCTACAATGAGCAGTTCTTC. Its protein is CASSFLSSSSYNEQFF. The chain has TRBV6-5 and TRBJ2-1, with D hard to call. This CDR3 spans 16 amino acids. With 6 bases removed from V and 0 bases from J, the gap between germline ends came to 15 bases. CDR1 and CDR2 (germline): MNHEY, SVGAGI.

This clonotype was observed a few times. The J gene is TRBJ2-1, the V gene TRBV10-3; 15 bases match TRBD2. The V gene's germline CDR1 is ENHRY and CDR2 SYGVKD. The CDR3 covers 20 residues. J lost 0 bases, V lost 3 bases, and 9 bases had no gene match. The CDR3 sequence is CAISDNGLAGGGSSYNEQFF. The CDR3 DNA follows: TGTGCCATCAGTGATAACGGACTAGCGGGAGGGGGAAGCTCCTACAATGAGCAGTTCTTC.

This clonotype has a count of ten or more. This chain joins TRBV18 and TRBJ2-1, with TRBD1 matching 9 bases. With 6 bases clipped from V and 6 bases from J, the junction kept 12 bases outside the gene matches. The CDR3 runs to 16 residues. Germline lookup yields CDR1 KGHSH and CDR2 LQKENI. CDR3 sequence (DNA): TGTGCCAGCTCTCCCCGCGCTGGACAGGGGTCCAATGAGCAGTTCTTC. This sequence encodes CASSPRAGQGSNEQFF.

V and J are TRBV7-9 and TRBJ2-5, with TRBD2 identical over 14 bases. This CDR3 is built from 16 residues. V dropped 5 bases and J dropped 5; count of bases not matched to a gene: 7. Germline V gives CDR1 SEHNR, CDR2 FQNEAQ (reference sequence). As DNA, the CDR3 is TGTGCCAGCAGCCCGACTAGCGGGAGGGCCTGGGAGACCCAGTACTTC. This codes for CASSPTSGRAWETQYF.

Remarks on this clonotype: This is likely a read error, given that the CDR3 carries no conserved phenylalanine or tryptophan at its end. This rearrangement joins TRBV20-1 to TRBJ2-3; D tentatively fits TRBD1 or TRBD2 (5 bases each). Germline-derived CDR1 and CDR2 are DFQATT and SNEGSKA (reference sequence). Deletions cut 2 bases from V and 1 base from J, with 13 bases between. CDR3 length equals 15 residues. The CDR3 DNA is TGCAGTGCTAGAAGCCCCGGGGCGCGCACAGATACGCAGTATTTG. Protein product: CSARSPGARTDTQYL.

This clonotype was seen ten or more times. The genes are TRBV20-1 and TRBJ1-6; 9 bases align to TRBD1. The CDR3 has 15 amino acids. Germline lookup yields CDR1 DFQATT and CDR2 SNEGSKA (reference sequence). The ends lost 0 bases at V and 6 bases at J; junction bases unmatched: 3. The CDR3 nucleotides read TGCAGTGCTAGAGACGTACAGGGGGCTAATTCACCCCTCCACTTT. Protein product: CSARDVQGANSPLHF.

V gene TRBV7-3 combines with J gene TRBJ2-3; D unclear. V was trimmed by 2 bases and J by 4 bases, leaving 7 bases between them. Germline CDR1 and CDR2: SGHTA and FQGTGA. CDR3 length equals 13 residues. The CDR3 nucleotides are TGTGCCAGCAGCTTAGATCGGTCAGATACGCAGTATTTT. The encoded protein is CASSLDRSDTQYF.

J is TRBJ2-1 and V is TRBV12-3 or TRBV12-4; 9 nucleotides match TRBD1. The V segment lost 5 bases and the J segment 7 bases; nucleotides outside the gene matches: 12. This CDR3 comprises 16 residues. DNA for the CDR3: TGTGCCAGCAGTCCCACACCGGGACAGGGCCTTAATGAGCAGTTCTTC. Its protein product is CASSPTPGQGLNEQFF.

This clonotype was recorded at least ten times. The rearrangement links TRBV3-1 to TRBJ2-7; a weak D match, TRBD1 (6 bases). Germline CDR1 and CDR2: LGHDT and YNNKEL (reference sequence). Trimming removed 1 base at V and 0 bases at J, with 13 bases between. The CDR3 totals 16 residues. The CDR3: CASSQGWTASSYEQYF. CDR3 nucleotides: TGTGCCAGCAGCCAAGGCTGGACAGCGAGCTCCTACGAGCAGTACTTC.